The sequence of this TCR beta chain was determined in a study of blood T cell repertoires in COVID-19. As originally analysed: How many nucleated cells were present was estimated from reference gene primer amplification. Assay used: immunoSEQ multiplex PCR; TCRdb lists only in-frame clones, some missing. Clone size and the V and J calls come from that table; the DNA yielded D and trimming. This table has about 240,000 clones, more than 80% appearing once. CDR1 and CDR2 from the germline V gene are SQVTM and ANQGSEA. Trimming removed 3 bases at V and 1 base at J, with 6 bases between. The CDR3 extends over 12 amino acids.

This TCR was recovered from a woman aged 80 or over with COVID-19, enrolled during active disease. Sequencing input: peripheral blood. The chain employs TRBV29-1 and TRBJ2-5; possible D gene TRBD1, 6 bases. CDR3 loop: CSVDRGQETQYF. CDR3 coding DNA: TGCAGCGTTGACAGGGGCCAAGAGACCCAGTACTTC.